The 15 T cell receptor beta chains listed next were all sequenced from one sample in a study of T cell responses to AZD1222 COVID-19 vaccine listed by TCRdb under 2021. Receptors were amplified or captured by the immunoSEQ multiplex PCR assay. Imported from immuneACCESS, the table was reduced by TCRdb to in-frame sequences with V and J called. These copies leave out some clones; in studies compared against another copy, an unresolved V gene accounts for under half, and the cause of the remainder is not known. The sample data list just over 150,000 clones, and 88% of these were observed just once. 5.5% to 7% of the sample comes from the top ten. The sample's time point label, decoded: sample from adult after SARS-CoV-2 infection, after symptom onset. This sample comprised peripheral blood, obtained after recovery from COVID-19. These receptors were obtained from an adult who had recovered from COVID-19.

J is TRBJ2-7 and V is TRBV27; D possibly matches TRBD1 or TRBD2 (5 bases each). The CDR3 consists of 14 residues. Germline lookup yields CDR1 MNHEY and CDR2 SMNVEV (reference sequence). The V end lost 0 bases, the J end lost 6 bases, and 12 bases lay between the germline ends. Here the CDR3 reads CASSLSGVGSEQYF. The CDR3, as DNA: TGTGCCAGCAGTTTATCGGGGGTCGGATCCGAGCAGTACTTC.

The V gene is TRBV20-1, the J gene TRBJ1-1; 9 positions agree with TRBD1. The CDR3 has 16 amino acids. Germline V gene lookup returns CDR1 DFQATT and CDR2 SNEGSKA (reference sequence). The V and J ends lost 3 bases and 0 bases, in that order; junction bases with no gene match: 8. The CDR3 here is CSASPGQGILNTEAFF. CDR3 DNA: TGCAGTGCTAGTCCGGGACAGGGAATTTTGAACACTGAAGCTTTCTTT.

The chain joins TRBV11-2 to TRBJ1-1; D possibly corresponds to TRBD1 (5 bases). Germline CDR1 and CDR2: SGHAT and FQNNGV. The CDR3 has 14 residues. V was shortened by 3 bases and J by 5 bases, with 13 bases between the two germline ends. This CDR3 is CASSLGVFGTEAFF. The CDR3 nucleotides read TGTGCCAGCAGCTTGGGGGTTTTTGGGACTGAAGCTTTCTTT.

The rearrangement joins TRBV5-1 to TRBJ1-1, with a possible D match to TRBD1 (6 bases). This CDR3 region has 16 residues. V was cut by 4 bases and J by 2 bases, with 18 bases left in between. Germline assignment: CDR1 SGHRS and CDR2 YFSETQ. CDR3 sequence: CASSTRNAGTNTEAFF. CDR3 nucleotide sequence: TGCGCCAGCAGCACTAGAAATGCCGGGACAAACACTGAAGCTTTCTTT.

The genes are TRBV12-3 or TRBV12-4 and TRBJ2-7, with D uncertain. The CDR3 is 11 residues long. Trimming took off 6 bases at V and 1 base at J, with 4 bases between the two ends. The CDR3 DNA is TGTGCCAGCAGACGTTCCTACGAGCAGTACTTC. Translated: CASRRSYEQYF.

The chain is built from TRBV6-2 or TRBV6-3 and TRBJ2-1, with TRBD1 as a possible D gene (6 bases). Trimming removed 5 bases at V and 1 base at J, with 21 bases between. The germline CDR1 and CDR2 sequences are MNHEY and SVGEGT. This CDR3 spans 18 amino acids. As DNA, the CDR3 is TGTGCCAGCAGTGCAGACAGGCCCTTTTATGGGTCCTACAATGAGCAGTTCTTC. Its translation is CASSADRPFYGSYNEQFF.

The chain combines TRBV7-8 with TRBJ2-7, with D possibly being TRBD1 (6 bases). The CDR3 has 12 residues. Per the germline V gene, CDR1 is SGHVS and CDR2 is FQNEAQ. V was shortened by 5 bases and J by 6 bases, with 11 bases between the two germline ends. The CDR3 DNA reads TGTGCCAGCAGCGCTGCAGGGGCCGAGCAGTACTTC. Translating it yields CASSAAGAEQYF.

With respect to this clone: At the DNA level, this CDR3 is encoded by other sequences in the same sample as well. The genes are TRBV4-3 and TRBJ1-1, with D perhaps matching TRBD1 (5 bases). The germline gives CDR1 LGHNA, CDR2 YSLEER. This CDR3 is 13 amino acids long. The V end lost 4 bases, the J end lost 2 bases, and 8 bases lay between the germline ends. The CDR3 is CASSPQGNTEAFF. DNA for the CDR3: TGCGCCAGCAGCCCGCAGGGTAACACTGAAGCTTTCTTT.

This chain links TRBV7-2 with TRBJ1-2; D is undetermined. The V gene's germline CDR1 is SGHTA and CDR2 FQGNSA. The CDR3 is made up of 14 amino acids. With 5 bases removed from V and 8 bases from J, the gap between germline ends came to 18 bases. CDR3 nucleotides: TGTGCCAGCAGCCCCCTGGGCAGCGGCTACGGCTACACCTTC. Translated, it gives CASSPLGSGYGYTF. Drawing the rest from reference TRBV7-2 and TRBJ1-2, the complete variable domain is GAGVSQSPSNKVTEKGKDVELRCDPISGHTALYWYRQSLGQGLEFLIYFQGNSAPDKSGLPSDRFSAERTGGSVSTLTIQRTQQEDSAVYLCASSPLGSGYGYTFGSGTRLTVV.

In DNA form, the CDR3 reads TGTGCCAGCAGGCATGGACACAGCCAGAACACTGAAGCTTTCTTT. The encoded protein is CASRHGHSQNTEAFF. This chain links TRBV5-4 with TRBJ1-1; D might be TRBD1 (5 bases). Trimming stripped 5 bases from V and 1 base from J, with 15 bases between. CDR1 is SGHNT, CDR2 YYREEE, per germline (reference sequence). The CDR3 loop spans 15 amino acids.

This rearrangement joins TRBV4-1 to TRBJ2-7; 8 bases are a match to TRBD2. The CDR3 spans 16 residues. Trimming took 0 bases from V and 2 from J; bases not matched to a gene: 6. Germline-derived CDR1 and CDR2 are MGHRA and YSYEKL. This CDR3 reads CASSQDHSGRPYEQYF. CDR3 nucleotide sequence: TGCGCCAGCAGCCAAGATCACAGCGGGAGACCCTACGAGCAGTACTTC.

CDR3 DNA: TGTGCCATCAGTGAGACCTTGGACACAAGATACACCTTC. The encoded protein is CAISETLDTRYTF. This chain joins TRBV10-3 and TRBJ1-2; D possibly corresponds to TRBD1 (5 bases). Germline V gene sequence: CDR1 ENHRY, CDR2 SYGVKD. The CDR3 is made up of 13 amino acids. V lost 2 bases and J lost 11, with 15 bases in between.

The chain combines TRBV10-3 with TRBJ1-4, with D possibly matching TRBD1 (5 bases). This CDR3 has 15 residues. Trimming cost V 3 bases and J 0 bases, with 8 bases left between them. Germline CDR1 is ENHRY and CDR2 is SYGVKD. The CDR3 nucleotides read TGTGCCATCAGTGACTCGACAGCAACTAATGAAAAACTGTTTTTT. Translation: CAISDSTATNEKLFF.

This chain links TRBV5-1 with TRBJ1-4, with D possibly matching TRBD1 (5 bases). Trimming stripped 4 bases from V and 4 bases from J, with 8 bases between. Germline V gene lookup returns CDR1 SGHRS and CDR2 YFSETQ. The CDR3 contains 13 residues. CDR3 sequence (DNA): TGCGCCAGCAGCCCGGGGGTTAATGAAAAACTGTTTTTT. Its translation is CASSPGVNEKLFF.

This clone appeared a few times. The V gene is TRBV18, the J gene TRBJ1-3; D unclear. With 1 base removed from V and 0 bases from J, the gap between germline ends came to 7 bases. The CDR3 length is 15 residues. CDR1 and CDR2 from the germline V gene are KGHSH and LQKENI. The CDR3 region is CASSPQASSGNTIYF. The CDR3, as DNA: TGTGCCAGCTCACCACAGGCTAGCTCTGGAAACACCATATATTTT.